The 30 T cell receptor beta chains below all came from one sample that was sequenced in a study of T-cell reconstitution after alpha-beta-depleted transplantation in children. For TCRbeta, the library was prepared with unique molecular identifiers. TCRdb re-called the PCR reads through MiXCR, storing one row per CDR3 protein. Seen here are 200,000 to 250,000 distinct CDR3 sequences, under 8.5% observed once, and the top ten hold about 5.5%. Sequenced material: PBMCs, taken before TCRalphabeta/CD19-depleted stem cell transplant. The receptors were gathered from a boy aged 2 to 10 with acute lymphoblastic leukemia, due to receive a stem cell transplant.

As DNA, the CDR3 is TGTGCCAGCAGCTCCCCTAGCGGGAGGAACACCGGGGAGCTGTTTTTT. It is translated as CASSSPSGRNTGELFF. The chain couples TRBV7-8 to TRBJ2-2; TRBD2 matches at 10 bases. CDR3 length: 16 residues. J was trimmed by 1 base and V by 4 bases; bases with no gene match: 3. Per germline, CDR1 SGHVS and CDR2 FQNEAQ.

This clonotype has only a few counts. The rearrangement links TRBV2 to TRBJ2-1, with no clear D. Germline assignment: CDR1 SNHLY and CDR2 FYNNEI. Deletions cut 6 bases from V and 1 base from J, with 10 bases between. The CDR3 consists of 14 residues. The CDR3 loop reads CASSGLPSYNEQFF. CDR3 nucleotide sequence: TGTGCCAGCAGCGGCCTACCATCCTACAATGAGCAGTTCTTC.

This clonotype was seen just once. J is TRBJ2-7 and V is TRBV4-3; 7 nucleotides line up with TRBD1. The CDR3 has 16 amino acids. The V and J ends lost 1 base and 2 bases, in that order; junction bases with no gene match: 8. CDR1 LGHNA and CDR2 YSLEER come from the germline V gene. CDR3 nucleotides: TGCGCCAGCAGCCAAGGAGACAGGGTGGGGACCTACGAGCAGTACTTC. Its translation is CASSQGDRVGTYEQYF.

This clonotype occurred a few times. The chain couples TRBV29-1 to TRBJ2-7; D gene uncertain. Trimming cost V 4 bases and J 3 bases, with 13 bases left between them. The CDR3 extends over 13 amino acids. Looked up from germline, CDR1 is SQVTM and CDR2 is ANQGSEA. CDR3 amino acids: CSVVDRASYEQYF. In nucleotides, the CDR3 is TGCAGCGTTGTGGATCGGGCCAGCTACGAGCAGTACTTC.

This clonotype was found many times. The chain links TRBV7-9 to TRBJ2-1; weak D call: TRBD2 (5 bases). Trimming took 5 bases from V and 5 from J, leaving 16 bases between them. CDR3 length equals 15 residues. CDR1 is SEHNR, CDR2 FQNEAQ, per germline (reference sequence). The CDR3 loop is CASSPEDFENNEQFF. The CDR3 nucleotides are TGTGCCAGCAGCCCGGAGGACTTTGAAAACAATGAGCAGTTCTTC. The full variable domain, its missing parts supplied by reference TRBV7-9 and TRBJ2-1, is DTGVSQNPRHKITKRGQNVTFRCDPISEHNRLYWYRQTLGQGPEFLTYFQNEAQLEKSRLLSDRFSAERPKGSFSTLEIQRTEQGDSAMYLCASSPEDFENNEQFFGPGTRLTVL.

The V and J genes are TRBV5-5 and TRBJ2-2; possibly TRBD2 for D (6 bases). The V gene lost 4 bases and the J gene lost 12 bases, with 16 bases spanning the gap. Germline assignment: CDR1 SGHKS and CDR2 YYEKEE (reference sequence). CDR3 length: 13 amino acids. The chain's CDR3 is CASSLSPGLKLFF. CDR3 sequence (DNA): TGTGCCAGCAGCCTCTCCCCGGGACTCAAGCTGTTTTTT.

This clonotype has ten or more counts. This chain's CDR3 is CASSDEPSHTDTQYF. The CDR3 coding sequence is TGTGCCAGCAGTGACGAGCCCTCACACACAGATACGCAGTATTTT. The V and J genes are TRBV2 and TRBJ2-3; no reliable D call. Germline V gene sequence: CDR1 SNHLY, CDR2 FYNNEI. Trimming shortened V by 3 bases and J by 2 bases, and 12 bases separated the two germline ends. The CDR3 covers 15 residues.

This clonotype was detected many times. The chain uses TRBV7-9 and TRBJ1-1; no clear D gene. CDR3 length: 11 amino acids. Germline-derived CDR1 and CDR2 are SEHNR and FQNEAQ (reference sequence). The germline V and J ends were trimmed by 7 bases and 7 bases, with 10 bases remaining between them. In DNA, the CDR3 is TGTGCCAGCATTGGGAGAGGTGAAGCTTTCTTT. Amino acids: CASIGRGEAFF.

This clonotype was detected ten times or more. The CDR3 is CASSLLEGTTGELFF. In nucleotides, the CDR3 is TGTGCCAGCAGCTTATTGGAGGGTACCACCGGGGAGCTGTTTTTT. The J gene is TRBJ2-2, the V gene TRBV7-2, with D tentatively TRBD2 (6 bases). Germline-derived CDR1 and CDR2 are SGHTA and FQGNSA. V lost 2 bases to trimming and J lost 4 bases, with 11 bases between them. The CDR3 loop spans 15 amino acids.

Only a few counts were recorded for this clonotype. This chain links TRBV5-5 with TRBJ1-2; D unresolved. The CDR3 consists of 15 residues. CDR1 and CDR2 (germline): SGHKS, YYEKEE (reference sequence). V lost 1 base and J lost 12, with 22 bases in between. The CDR3 region has the DNA TGTGCCAGCAGCTTGTCTGTCTCACGCACAGCGGCTAACACCTTC. It translates to CASSLSVSRTAANTF.

This clonotype was detected many times. The V and J genes are TRBV28 and TRBJ1-4; D gene unclear. The CDR3 sequence is 11 residues long. Germline-derived CDR1 and CDR2 are MDHEN and SYDVKM. V lost 1 base and J lost 15, with 9 bases in between. The CDR3 loop reads CASSLSGTLFF. The CDR3, as DNA: TGTGCCAGCAGTTTATCAGGAACGTTGTTTTTT.

This clonotype was observed a handful of times. The J gene is TRBJ2-3, the V gene TRBV29-1; D perhaps matches TRBD2 (6 bases). The V gene lost 6 bases and the J gene lost 2 bases, with 18 bases spanning the gap. Germline V lookup: CDR1 SQVTM, CDR2 ANQGSEA. This CDR3 region has 15 residues. CDR3 in DNA: TGCAGCGTCGCCTTAGAGGGAGGTATCACAGATACGCAGTATTTT. Encoded protein: CSVALEGGITDTQYF.

This clonotype has at least ten counts. This sequence joins TRBV4-3 and TRBJ1-2; D is undetermined. Trimming took off 0 bases at V and 8 bases at J, with 7 bases between the two ends. This CDR3 region has 12 residues. Germline CDR1 is LGHNA and CDR2 is YSLEER. The CDR3 sequence is CASSQEGLGYTF. CDR3 nucleotide sequence: TGCGCCAGCAGCCAAGAAGGGCTCGGCTACACCTTC.

This clonotype occurred many times. The V gene is TRBV6-4, the J gene TRBJ2-7; D remains unclear. The germline CDR1 and CDR2 sequences are MRHNA and SNTAGT. The CDR3 covers 14 residues. With 5 bases removed from V and 2 bases from J, the gap between germline ends came to 13 bases. DNA for the CDR3: TGTGCCAGCAGTCCTAAAGGATATACCTACGAGCAGTACTTC. The encoded protein is CASSPKGYTYEQYF.

This clonotype was detected ten times or more. DNA for the CDR3: TGTGCCAGCAGCTTCCAGACTAGCTCCACCGGGGAGCTGTTTTTT. It translates to CASSFQTSSTGELFF. V usage is TRBV7-2 and J usage is TRBJ2-2, with 7 bases fitting TRBD2. Germline trimming cut 3 bases from V and 4 bases from J; bases unmatched to any gene: 5. The CDR3 has 15 residues. The germline gives CDR1 SGHTA, CDR2 FQGNSA.

The chain couples TRBV12-3 or TRBV12-4 to TRBJ2-1; 16 bases match TRBD2. This CDR3 is built from 19 residues. V shed 0 bases and J 3 bases; nucleotides not matched to a gene: 5. The CDR3 region is CASSLAGTSGGAGYNEQFF. The CDR3 DNA sequence: TGTGCCAGCAGTTTAGCCGGGACTAGCGGGGGGGCCGGCTACAATGAGCAGTTCTTC.

A few counts support this clonotype. The chain uses TRBV20-1 and TRBJ1-5, with 7 bases that match TRBD1. The trim removed 6 bases at V and 7 bases at J, leaving 6 bases unmatched. CDR1 is DFQATT, CDR2 SNEGSKA, per germline (reference sequence). This CDR3 region has 12 residues. CDR3 sequence: CSAPEGAQPQHF. CDR3 bases: TGCAGTGCCCCGGAGGGGGCCCAGCCCCAGCATTTT.

A few counts support this clonotype. V is TRBV11-2 and J is TRBJ1-5, with 7 bases fitting TRBD1. CDR3 length equals 14 residues. J gave up 8 bases and V 2 bases, and 6 bases lay outside the gene matches. CDR1 and CDR2 from the germline V gene are SGHAT and FQNNGV. CDR3 sequence (DNA): TGTGCCAGCAGCTTAAAGGCAGGGGGAAAGCCCCAGCATTTT. It yields the protein CASSLKAGGKPQHF.

This clonotype occurred many times. The CDR3: CSVPLRDGDTGELFF. CDR3 DNA: TGCAGCGTTCCCCTCAGGGACGGGGACACCGGGGAGCTGTTTTTT. The chain carries TRBV29-1 and TRBJ2-2; D possibly matches TRBD1 or TRBD2 (5 bases each). The CDR3 runs 15 residues. CDR1 SQVTM and CDR2 ANQGSEA come from the germline V gene. V shed 5 bases and J shed 3 bases, with 16 bases lying between them.

This clonotype has a count of ten or more. The rearrangement links TRBV7-2 to TRBJ2-1; 10 bases are a match to TRBD2. This CDR3 spans 18 amino acids. Germline CDR1 is SGHTA and CDR2 is FQGNSA. Germline trimming cut 4 bases from V and 7 bases from J; bases unmatched to any gene: 16. The CDR3 sequence: CASSSRIIRAGGRNEQFF. In DNA form, the CDR3 reads TGTGCCAGCAGCTCCCGTATCATAAGAGCGGGGGGGAGGAATGAGCAGTTCTTC.

The V call is TRBV7-2, the J call TRBJ2-5; tentative D call: TRBD2 (5 bases). The CDR3 contains 14 residues. Germline CDR1 SGHTA, CDR2 FQGNSA. Deletions cut 3 bases from V and 4 bases from J, with 12 bases between. CDR3: CASSFDSRGETQYF. CDR3 in DNA: TGTGCCAGCAGCTTCGATAGCCGGGGAGAGACCCAGTACTTC.

This clonotype has more than one count but fewer than ten. The chain combines TRBV28 with TRBJ2-3; 7 bases map to TRBD2. The trim removed 7 bases at V and 3 bases at J, leaving 10 bases unmatched. The CDR3 loop spans 15 amino acids. Germline lookup yields CDR1 MDHEN and CDR2 SYDVKM. CDR3 DNA sequence: TGTGCCAGCACCCCCCGGCGGGGGTTAACAGATACGCAGTATTTT. The encoded protein is CASTPRRGLTDTQYF. Using reference TRBV28 and TRBJ2-3 for the parts outside the CDR3, the full variable domain is DVKVTQSSRYLVKRTGEKVFLECVQDMDHENMFWYRQDPGLGLRLIYFSYDVKMKEKGDIPEGYSVSREKKERFSLILESASTNQTSMYLCASTPRRGLTDTQYFGPGTRLTVL.

The table lists this clonotype with a few counts. CDR3 residues: CSAREMAGRYNEQFF. In DNA, the CDR3 is TGCAGTGCTAGAGAAATGGCAGGGCGGTACAATGAGCAGTTCTTC. The chain employs TRBV20-1 and TRBJ2-1; D might be TRBD1 (5 bases). There are 15 residues in the CDR3. The germline gives CDR1 DFQATT, CDR2 SNEGSKA (reference sequence). V was pared by 0 bases and J by 4 bases, with 13 bases between.

Ten or more counts support this clonotype. This sequence joins TRBV24-1 and TRBJ2-7; 11 bases fit TRBD2. Germline lookup yields CDR1 KGHDR and CDR2 SFDVKD. The CDR3 runs 16 residues. V gave up 5 bases and J gave up 5 bases; unmatched junction bases: 10. The CDR3 sequence: CATSAQLAGVPHEQYF. CDR3 nucleotides: TGTGCCACCAGTGCTCAACTAGCGGGAGTCCCCCACGAGCAGTACTTC.

This clonotype has a handful of counts. The chain joins TRBV7-2 to TRBJ2-7; TRBD2 agrees at 7 bases. CDR1 is SGHTA and CDR2 is FQGNSA in the germline V gene. J gave up 0 bases and V 3 bases, and 5 bases lay outside the gene matches. The CDR3 is 15 residues long. CDR3: CASSFGGGRSYEQYF. The CDR3 DNA reads as TGTGCCAGCAGCTTTGGGGGAGGGCGCTCCTACGAGCAGTACTTC.

This clonotype was recorded a few times. This rearrangement joins TRBV20-1 to TRBJ1-2; D unresolved. CDR1 is DFQATT and CDR2 is SNEGSKA in the germline V gene (reference sequence). V was shortened by 4 bases and J by 4 bases, with 10 bases between the two germline ends. The CDR3 spans 12 residues. The CDR3 protein is CSAMEGFYGYTF. CDR3 coding DNA: TGCAGTGCTATGGAGGGATTCTATGGCTACACCTTC.

This clonotype was detected ten times or more. This chain joins TRBV30 and TRBJ2-6; D not certain. V lost 5 bases and J 0 bases, leaving 5 bases between the germline ends. This CDR3 comprises 13 residues. The germline gives CDR1 GTSNPN, CDR2 SVGIG (reference sequence). CDR3 coding DNA: TGTGCCTGGGGGTACTCTGGGGCCAACGTCCTGACTTTC. It translates to CAWGYSGANVLTF. Full variable domain (outside the CDR3, taken from reference TRBV30 and TRBJ2-6): SQTIHQWPATLVQPVGSPLSLECTVEGTSNPNLYWYRQAAGRGLQLLFYSVGIGQISSEVPQNLSASRPQDRQFILSSKKLLLSDSGFYLCAWGYSGANVLTFGAGSRLTVL.

V usage is TRBV28 and J usage is TRBJ2-7; 9 positions match TRBD2. V gave up 10 bases and J gave up 2 bases; unmatched junction bases: 3. CDR1 is MDHEN, CDR2 SYDVKM, per germline. CDR3 length: 12 amino acids. The CDR3 is CAISSGTYEQYF. In DNA, the CDR3 is TGTGCCATCTCTAGCGGGACCTACGAGCAGTACTTC.

This chain uses TRBV2 with TRBJ2-1; D is possibly TRBD2 (5 bases). The V gene's germline CDR1 is SNHLY and CDR2 FYNNEI. This CDR3 has 12 amino acids. V was cut by 4 bases and J by 9 bases, with 10 bases left in between. The CDR3 sequence is CASSALDLEQFF. The CDR3, as DNA: TGTGCCAGCAGTGCACTAGACCTTGAGCAGTTCTTC.

CDR3 DNA: TGTGCCAGCAGTAGGACAGGGCGTACAACTCGCACAGATACGCAGTATTTT. Translating gives CASSRTGRTTRTDTQYF. The chain employs TRBV6-2 or TRBV6-3 and TRBJ2-3, with TRBD1 identical over 8 bases. Per germline, CDR1 MNHEY and CDR2 SVGEGT. J gave up 1 base and V 5 bases, and 11 bases lay outside the gene matches. This CDR3 has 17 amino acids.